This is a list of T cell receptor beta chains from one sample in a study of T-cell reconstitution after alpha-beta-depleted transplantation in children. MiXCR, run by TCRdb on the PCR reads, gives a single entry per CDR3 protein. The data contain 130,000 to 150,000 distinct CDR3 sequences, 8% to 10% of them singletons. This material consisted of PBMCs, mostly from graft donor cells, taken 180 days after TCRalphabeta/CD19-depleted stem cell transplant. Every receptor here comes from a female patient aged 2 to 10 who had a stem cell transplant for congenital amegakaryocytic thrombocytopenia, so the T cells may come from the graft donor. Each CDR3 is given with its conserved first and last residue. A D gene is named only where the DNA matches it firmly. Size is omitted from some rows. Given values are once, few, many or a class for expanded clones.

v_call	j_call	d_call	clone_size	cdr3_aa	cdr3_nt
TRBV28	TRBJ2-7	TRBD1	many	CASSSPGTGFPEQYF	TGTGCCAGCAGTTCCCCCGGGACAGGGTTTCCCGAGCAGTACTTC
TRBV4-1	TRBJ2-7	NA	few	CASSPVTGSYEQYF	TGCGCCAGCAGCCCCGTTACAGGCTCCTACGAGCAGTACTTC
TRBV28	TRBJ2-1	NA	many	CASSLADRRQEQFF	TGTGCCAGCAGTTTAGCGGATAGGCGCCAGGAGCAGTTCTTC
TRBV15	TRBJ2-3	NA	many	CATSKGGSTDTQYF	TGTGCCACCAGCAAGGGGGGATCCACAGATACGCAGTATTTT
TRBV6-5	TRBJ2-3	TRBD2	few	CASSSLAGGSTDTQYF	TGTGCCAGCAGTTCTTTAGCGGGGGGAAGCACAGATACGCAGTATTTT
TRBV6-5	TRBJ2-5	NA	many	CASRRRDQAQETQYF	TGTGCCAGCAGGCGACGGGACCAAGCCCAAGAGACCCAGTACTTC
TRBV5-1	TRBJ2-7	TRBD1	many	CASSPRFGDREYEQYF	TGCGCCAGCAGCCCACGATTCGGGGACAGAGAATACGAGCAGTACTTC
TRBV5-1	TRBJ2-5	TRBD1	NA	CASTEVGQGIGETQYF	TGCGCCAGCACCGAGGTCGGACAGGGGATTGGAGAGACCCAGTACTTC
TRBV5-1	TRBJ1-6	NA	NA	CASSLGSLADNSPLHF	TGCGCCAGCAGCTTGGGCTCTCTAGCAGATAATTCACCCCTCCACTTT
TRBV12-3/TRBV12-4	TRBJ1-2	NA	many	CASSFPGRANYGYTF	TGTGCCAGCAGTTTTCCCGGTCGGGCTAACTATGGCTACACCTTC
TRBV30	TRBJ2-1	NA	few	CAWSTGRPSYNEQFF	TGTGCCTGGAGTACCGGGCGGCCCTCCTACAATGAGCAGTTCTTC
TRBV28	TRBJ2-7	TRBD1	NA	CASSLGDRRHEQYF	TGTGCCAGCAGTTTAGGGGACAGGAGGCACGAGCAGTACTTC
TRBV6-5	TRBJ2-1	NA	many	CASSRSTYNEQFF	TGTGCCAGCAGCCGATCAACTTACAATGAGCAGTTCTTC
TRBV12-3/TRBV12-4	TRBJ1-2	NA	many	CASSLSTGNYGYTF	TGTGCCAGCAGTTTGTCGACAGGAAACTATGGCTACACCTTC
TRBV4-1	TRBJ2-2	NA	NA	CASSHPGELFF	TGCGCCAGCAGCCACCCCGGGGAGCTGTTTTTT
TRBV11-2	TRBJ2-3	NA	many	CASSLKWIGDTDTQYF	TGTGCCAGCAGCTTAAAATGGATTGGGGACACAGATACGCAGTATTTT
TRBV28	TRBJ2-7	NA	many	CASSGRGATYEQYF	TGTGCCAGCAGTGGCAGGGGGGCTACCTACGAGCAGTACTTC
TRBV4-1	TRBJ1-6	TRBD1	many	CASSQQDRDGSPLHF	TGCGCCAGCAGCCAACAAGACAGGGACGGATCACCCCTCCACTTT
TRBV5-1	TRBJ1-6	TRBD1	NA	CASSPGQAHSPLHF	TGCGCCAGCAGCCCAGGACAGGCTCATTCACCCCTCCACTTT
TRBV5-1	TRBJ2-1	TRBD1	many	CASSSAIQGAGSNEQFF	TGCGCCAGCAGCTCCGCAATACAGGGGGCGGGGAGTAATGAGCAGTTCTTC
TRBV20-1	TRBJ1-5	NA	many	CSARDRTGFNQPQHF	TGCAGTGCTAGAGATCGAACGGGGTTTAATCAGCCCCAGCATTTT
TRBV28	TRBJ2-4	NA	many	CASRSGGASKNIQYF	TGTGCCAGCAGATCCGGAGGTGCATCCAAAAACATTCAGTACTTC
TRBV9	TRBJ1-5	NA	NA	CASPAPGPLYRNQPQHF	TGTGCCAGCCCCGCCCCAGGGCCATTATATCGCAATCAGCCCCAGCATTTT
TRBV3-1	TRBJ2-1	TRBD2	many	CASSGSGSWDEQFF	TGTGCCAGCAGCGGTAGCGGGAGTTGGGATGAGCAGTTCTTC
TRBV5-1	TRBJ1-2	NA	few	CASSLSGGLSYGYTF	TGCGCCAGCAGCTTGTCGGGGGGCCTCTCCTATGGCTACACCTTC
TRBV29-1	TRBJ2-7	NA	many	CSGSGGEGYEQYF	TGCAGCGGATCCGGGGGTGAGGGCTACGAGCAGTACTTC
TRBV6-5	TRBJ2-2	NA	many	CASTLEWAANTGELFF	TGTGCCAGCACCTTAGAATGGGCAGCTAACACCGGGGAGCTGTTTTTT
TRBV3-1	TRBJ2-5	TRBD2	many	CASSQNTGTIGETQYF	TGTGCCAGCAGCCAAAACACCGGGACTATCGGAGAGACCCAGTACTTC
TRBV5-1	TRBJ2-5	NA	many	CASSLGGRETQYF	TGCGCCAGCAGCTTGGGAGGGAGAGAGACCCAGTACTTC
TRBV9	TRBJ1-1	TRBD1	many	CASSAGTDTEAFF	TGTGCCAGCAGCGCCGGGACAGACACTGAAGCTTTCTTT
TRBV20-1	TRBJ2-1	TRBD2	many	CSARERRLARGGEQFF	TGCAGTGCTAGAGAGCGGCGACTAGCGAGAGGGGGTGAGCAGTTCTTC
TRBV9	TRBJ2-7	TRBD2	many	CASSELAGDEQYF	TGTGCCAGCAGCGAACTAGCGGGCGATGAGCAGTACTTC
TRBV21-1	TRBJ1-2	NA	many	CASSPPPKEGNGYTF	TGTGCCAGCAGTCCCCCGCCCAAGGAAGGGAATGGCTACACCTTC
TRBV11-2	TRBJ2-1	NA	many	CASSPSRKTPRTYNEQFF	TGTGCCAGCAGCCCCTCCCGAAAAACGCCCCGTACCTACAATGAGCAGTTCTTC
TRBV12-3/TRBV12-4	TRBJ1-3	NA	many	CASSSRDLPKGTIYF	TGTGCCAGCAGCTCCCGGGACCTTCCCAAGGGCACCATATATTTT
TRBV5-1	TRBJ1-2	TRBD1	many	CASSAGTGPYGYTF	TGCGCCAGCAGCGCCGGGACAGGGCCCTATGGCTACACCTTC
TRBV12-3/TRBV12-4	TRBJ1-5	TRBD1	NA	CASTRTGADQPQHF	TGTGCCAGCACTAGGACAGGCGCCGATCAGCCCCAGCATTTT
TRBV25-1	TRBJ2-2	NA	many	CASRSSRANTGELFF	TGTGCCAGCAGGTCTAGCAGGGCGAACACCGGGGAGCTGTTTTTT
TRBV10-3	TRBJ2-1	TRBD2	many	CAISESWEGPYNEQFF	TGTGCCATCAGTGAGTCATGGGAGGGTCCCTACAATGAGCAGTTCTTC
TRBV5-6	TRBJ2-3	TRBD2	few	CASSPSTSFADTQYF	TGTGCCAGCAGCCCCTCGACTAGCTTCGCAGATACGCAGTATTTT
TRBV14	TRBJ2-5	NA	many	CASSQDGVRGFNQETQYF	TGTGCCAGCAGCCAAGATGGGGTTCGGGGATTCAACCAAGAGACCCAGTACTTC
TRBV5-1	TRBJ2-1	TRBD2	few	CASSMRLAGGGNEQFF	TGCGCCAGCAGCATGAGACTAGCGGGGGGCGGCAATGAGCAGTTCTTC
TRBV4-2	TRBJ2-7	TRBD1	many	CASSQGQGASYEQYF	TGTGCCAGCAGCCAAGGACAGGGGGCTTCCTACGAGCAGTACTTC
TRBV24-1	TRBJ2-1	TRBD2	many	CATSDSSGKSRNEQFF	TGTGCCACCAGTGATTCTAGCGGGAAGAGTCGCAATGAGCAGTTCTTC
TRBV10-3	TRBJ2-1	NA	few	CAISDLMGRGNEQFF	TGTGCCATCAGTGATCTGATGGGGCGTGGGAATGAGCAGTTCTTC
TRBV5-1	TRBJ1-1	NA	NA	CASSFATGSVNTEAFF	TGCGCCAGCAGCTTTGCTACAGGGTCCGTGAACACTGAAGCTTTCTTT
TRBV20-1	TRBJ2-1	TRBD2	many	CSAPLGTSGSNEQFF	TGCAGTGCTCCCCTTGGGACTAGCGGGAGCAATGAGCAGTTCTTC
TRBV27	TRBJ1-5	NA	NA	CASSRNNQPQHF	TGTGCCAGCAGTAGAAATAATCAGCCCCAGCATTTT
TRBV5-1	TRBJ2-5	TRBD2	many	CASSPKNSGSQETQYF	TGCGCCAGCAGCCCGAAGAATAGCGGGTCCCAAGAGACCCAGTACTTC
TRBV15	TRBJ2-7	TRBD2	many	CATSSSGRGYEQYF	TGTGCCACCAGCAGTAGCGGGCGTGGCTACGAGCAGTACTTC
TRBV29-1	TRBJ2-5	TRBD2	many	CSVEAGGQETQYF	TGCAGCGTTGAAGCGGGGGGGCAAGAGACCCAGTACTTC
TRBV15	TRBJ2-1	NA	few	CATSRVPNEQFF	TGTGCCACCAGCAGAGTGCCCAATGAGCAGTTCTTC
TRBV11-2	TRBJ2-3	NA	NA	CASSTTGQGPDTQYF	TGTGCCAGCAGCACAACCGGGCAGGGCCCAGATACGCAGTATTTT
TRBV12-3/TRBV12-4	TRBJ2-1	TRBD1	many	CASSLTGSYNEQFF	TGTGCCAGCAGTTTGACAGGGTCCTACAATGAGCAGTTCTTC
TRBV19	TRBJ2-7	TRBD2	NA	CASSRLAGNSYEHYF	TGTGCCAGTAGTCGACTAGCGGGGAATTCCTACGAGCATTACTTC
TRBV6-2/TRBV6-3	TRBJ2-3	TRBD2	NA	CASSPSSGRAQDTQYF	TGTGCCAGCAGTCCCTCTAGCGGGAGGGCCCAAGATACGCAGTATTTT
TRBV7-9	TRBJ2-5	NA	many	CASSLLGIQETQYF	TGTGCCAGCAGCTTATTAGGGATTCAAGAGACCCAGTACTTC